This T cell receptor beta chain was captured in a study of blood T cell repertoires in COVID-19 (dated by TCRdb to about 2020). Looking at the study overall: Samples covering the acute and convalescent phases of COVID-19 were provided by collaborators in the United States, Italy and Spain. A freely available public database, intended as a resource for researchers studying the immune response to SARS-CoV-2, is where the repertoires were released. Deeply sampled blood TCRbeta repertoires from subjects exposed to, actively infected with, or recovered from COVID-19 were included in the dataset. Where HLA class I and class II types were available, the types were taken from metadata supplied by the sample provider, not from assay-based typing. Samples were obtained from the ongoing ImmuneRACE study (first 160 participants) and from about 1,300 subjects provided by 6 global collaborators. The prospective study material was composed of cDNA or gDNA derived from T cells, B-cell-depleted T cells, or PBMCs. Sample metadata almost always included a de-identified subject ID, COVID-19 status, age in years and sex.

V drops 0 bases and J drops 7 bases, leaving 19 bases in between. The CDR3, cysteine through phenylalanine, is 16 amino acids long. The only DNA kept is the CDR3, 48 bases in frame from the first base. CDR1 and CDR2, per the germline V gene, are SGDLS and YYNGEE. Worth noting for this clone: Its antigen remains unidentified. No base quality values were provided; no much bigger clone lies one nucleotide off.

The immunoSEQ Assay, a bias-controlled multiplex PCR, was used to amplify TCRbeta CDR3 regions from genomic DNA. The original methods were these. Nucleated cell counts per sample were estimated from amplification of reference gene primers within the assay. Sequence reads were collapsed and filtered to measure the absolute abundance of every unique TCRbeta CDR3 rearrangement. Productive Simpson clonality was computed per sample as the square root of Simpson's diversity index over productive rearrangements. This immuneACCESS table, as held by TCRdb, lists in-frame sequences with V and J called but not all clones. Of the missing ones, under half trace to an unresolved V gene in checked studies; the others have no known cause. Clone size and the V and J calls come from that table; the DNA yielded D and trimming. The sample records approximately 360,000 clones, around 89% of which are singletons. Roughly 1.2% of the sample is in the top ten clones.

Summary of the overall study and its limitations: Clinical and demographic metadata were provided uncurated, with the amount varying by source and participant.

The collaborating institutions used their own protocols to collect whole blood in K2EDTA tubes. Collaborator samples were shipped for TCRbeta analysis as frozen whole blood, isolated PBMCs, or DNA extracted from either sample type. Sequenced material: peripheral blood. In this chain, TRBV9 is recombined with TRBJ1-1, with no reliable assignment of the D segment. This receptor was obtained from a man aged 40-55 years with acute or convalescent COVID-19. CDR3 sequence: CASSVGPDEELGEAFF. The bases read TGTGCCAGCAGCGTAGGCCCCGACGAGGAATTAGGTGAAGCTTTCTTT.